The 11 T cell receptor beta chains given below trace back to one sample, sequenced in a study of T cell clonality in common variable immunodeficiency (dated by TCRdb to between 2014 and 2017). Here is what the overall study found, with its caveats: Reportedly, TCRbeta sequences from CVID had fewer deletions and N-nucleotide insertions, and highly modified clones with 13 or more V deletions were absent from CVID.

Library generation was performed with the immunoSEQ multiplex PCR assay. The table was pulled from immuneACCESS by TCRdb, which kept in-frame rearrangements only. Such tables lose some clones; where checked, under half of the loss comes from unresolved V genes, and the rest has no known cause. This sample has 30,000 to 40,000 clones in the table, none counted a single time. The top ten clonotypes cover 6.1% of the sample. These receptors' antigens are unknown. The specimen was peripheral blood mononuclear cells. The receptors derive from a human donor with common variable immunodeficiency.

Regarding this clone: A much larger clonotype is one base distant, so this may be a read error. The sample holds other DNA sequences that translate to the same CDR3. The CDR3 is CASSSTLGQVYEQYF. The CDR3 bases that were read are TGTGCCAGCAGCTCAACCCTTGGACAGGTGTACGAG. The V gene is TRBV7-9, the J gene TRBJ2-7, with 7 bases fitting TRBD1. The CDR3 goes on 3 residues after the read ends, and that part is filled in from the germline J gene. The CDR3 is 15 amino acids. Per the germline V gene, CDR1 is SEHNR and CDR2 is FQNEAQ (reference sequence). V gave up 4 bases and J gave up 4 bases; unmatched junction bases: 10.

This clone has a handful of counts. Incomplete CDR3 DNA: TGTGCCAGCAGCTTGGGGACAGGGCTATATTATGGC. Encoded protein: CASSLGTGLYYG. From start to end, the CDR3 is CASSLGTGLYYGYTF. The V call is TRBV5-6, the J call TRBJ1-2; TRBD1 agrees at 8 bases. The read terminates 3 residues ahead of where the CDR3 ends, so the germline J gene completes it. This CDR3 region has 15 residues. CDR1 is SGHDT, CDR2 YYEEEE, per germline. V lost 0 bases, J lost 5 bases, and 6 bases stayed unmatched.

This clone showed up many times. The read terminates 3 residues ahead of where the CDR3 ends, so the germline J gene completes it. The gene calls are TRBV29-1 and TRBJ2-1, with a tentative D call TRBD2 (6 bases). V was cut by 4 bases and J by 0 bases, with 13 bases left in between. Germline CDR1 is SQVTM and CDR2 is ANQGSEA. The CDR3 length is 15 residues. This chain's CDR3 is CSVVLAGLSYNEQFF. The sequenced CDR3 bases are TGCAGCGTTGTGCTGGCGGGGCTCTCCTACAATGAG.

Comment on this clone: The read ends 3 residues early relative to the CDR3; the germline J gene fills the gap. The chain links TRBV7-2 to TRBJ2-5; 11 nucleotides match TRBD2. With 0 bases clipped from V and 5 bases from J, the junction kept 5 bases outside the gene matches. Germline V gene lookup returns CDR1 SGHTA and CDR2 FQGNSA. The CDR3 consists of 16 residues. The sequenced CDR3 bases are TGTGCCAGCAGCTTAGCGCTAGCGGGGGGTCAGGAGACC. Translation: CASSLALAGGQET. Given in full, the CDR3 is CASSLALAGGQETQYF.

As to this clone: The read ends 3 residues early relative to the CDR3; the germline J gene fills the gap. The genes are TRBV13 and TRBJ1-6; 12 positions agree with TRBD1. Germline trimming cut 0 bases from V and 7 bases from J; bases unmatched to any gene: 4. CDR3 length: 17 amino acids. Germline V lookup: CDR1 PRHDT, CDR2 FYEKMQ (reference sequence). The CDR3 loop is CASSLGGTGGWNSPLHF. The part of the CDR3 DNA that was read is TGTGCCAGCAGCTTAGGCGGGACAGGGGGCTGGAATTCACCC.

This clone came up many times. The read is 3 residues too short to cover the CDR3 end, so that end is filled in from the germline J gene. The chain recombines TRBV2 with TRBJ2-3; 9 bases fit TRBD1. Per germline, CDR1 SNHLY and CDR2 FYNNEI. After removal of 6 bases from V and 3 bases from J, the junction contained 10 bases not matched to a gene. This CDR3 region has 16 residues. CDR3: CASRGGQGYRTDTQYF. Incomplete CDR3 DNA: TGTGCCAGCAGGGGAGGACAGGGGTATAGGACAGATACG.

The sample holds many counts of this clone. The DNA read from the CDR3 is TGTGCCAGCAGCTTGGGGACAGGGGACTATGGC. Protein product: CASSLGTGDYG. The whole CDR3 is CASSLGTGDYGYTF. This chain connects TRBV5-5 to TRBJ1-2; 9 nucleotides agree with TRBD1. Read sequence stops 3 residues before the CDR3 end, and the germline J gene provides the missing end. Germline CDR1 reads SGHKS; CDR2 reads YYEKEE (reference sequence). V was pared by 0 bases and J by 3 bases, with 0 bases of the junction left unmatched. CDR3 length equals 14 residues.

This clone has at least ten counts. From the germline J gene comes the end of the CDR3, since the read stops 3 residues before it. The V and J genes are TRBV6-4 and TRBJ2-2, with 7 positions matching TRBD2. J lost 4 bases, V lost 2 bases, and 1 base had no gene match. Germline V gene data show CDR1 as MRHNA and CDR2 as SNTAGT. The CDR3 runs to 14 residues. CDR3 amino acids: CASSDRTSTGELFF. The part of the CDR3 DNA that was read is TGTGCCAGCAGTGACCGGACTAGCACCGGGGAG.

This clone was observed at least ten times. The observed sequence ends 3 residues before the CDR3 terminus, with the missing tail filled in from the germline J gene. The chain is built from TRBV7-8 and TRBJ2-5; weak D call: TRBD1 (5 bases). In germline, CDR1 is SGHVS, CDR2 FQNEAQ. The CDR3 runs 17 residues. V gave up 5 bases and J gave up 2 bases, with 21 bases separating them. CDR3: CASSPQGSLGPQETQYF. Incomplete CDR3 DNA: TGTGCCAGCAGCCCGCAGGGATCCCTTGGGCCACAAGAGACC.

With regard to this clone: The CDR3 end lies 3 residues beyond the end of the read and is filled in from the germline J gene. The chain recombines TRBV19 with TRBJ1-2, with D perhaps TRBD1 (6 bases). Germline V CDR1 and CDR2: LNHDA, SQIVND (reference sequence). The CDR3 runs 14 residues. The covered CDR3 bases are TGTGCCAGTACCTTGGGACACCCCCCAGGCGGC. Its protein is CASTLGHPPGG. The full CDR3 protein is CASTLGHPPGGYTF.

This clone was seen only a few times. CDR3 residues: CASSMGRGNLGYNEQFF. The CDR3 DNA, read in part, is TGTGCCAGTAGTATGGGGAGGGGGAACCTTGGCTACAATGAG. The rearrangement uses TRBV19 and TRBJ2-1, with D possibly being TRBD2 (7 bases). Read data end 3 residues before the CDR3 end; the end is taken from the germline J gene. Looked up from germline, CDR1 is LNHDA and CDR2 is SQIVND (reference sequence). V lost 3 bases, J lost 3 bases, and 18 bases lay in between. This CDR3 spans 17 amino acids.